What follows are 22 T cell receptor beta chains derived from one specimen sequenced in a study of control samples from healthy donors and cancer patients. Some clones are missing from TCRdb's copy, which holds only in-frame ones; the method was immunoSEQ multiplex PCR. This sample yields approximately 110,000 clones, of which approximately 89% are seen a single time; 7.8% belongs to the top ten. The specimen sequenced was blood. These receptors were taken from a young woman in good health.

This clone is labeled as medium-sized. The chain joins TRBV12-3 or TRBV12-4 to TRBJ2-3, with D unresolved. The CDR3 runs 11 residues. V was clipped by 5 bases and J by 7 bases, with 7 bases between them. The CDR3 DNA reads TGTGCCAGCAGTCCCTCAAATACGCAGTATTTT. Translated, it gives CASSPSNTQYF.

This chain joins TRBV5-1 and TRBJ1-1, with D possibly TRBD1 on 5 matching bases. Trimming cost V 0 bases and J 2 bases, with 11 bases left between them. Germline-derived CDR1 and CDR2 are SGHRS and YFSETQ. The CDR3 totals 15 residues. In DNA, the CDR3 is TGCGCCAGCAGCTTGGGGGGGTCTTTTAACACTGAAGCTTTCTTT. Its translation is CASSLGGSFNTEAFF.

V is TRBV10-1 and J is TRBJ2-7; TRBD1 matches 9 bases. Germline V CDR1 and CDR2: WNHNN, SYGVQD (reference sequence). V trimming: 6 bases; J trimming: 0 bases; junction bases outside the gene matches: 3. The CDR3 runs to 14 residues. In DNA, the CDR3 is TGCGCCAGCAGCAAGGACAGGGGCTCCTACGAGCAGTACTTC. It encodes CASSKDRGSYEQYF.

The chain is built from TRBV29-1 and TRBJ1-1; possibly TRBD1 for D (6 bases). Germline assignment: CDR1 SQVTM and CDR2 ANQGSEA. The CDR3 is 16 amino acids. Trimming took off 3 bases at V and 2 bases at J, with 19 bases between the two ends. The CDR3 bases are TGCAGCGTTGAGTCGTTTCAGGGGAAAACTAACACTGAAGCTTTCTTT. Protein product: CSVESFQGKTNTEAFF.

The rearrangement uses TRBV28 and TRBJ1-1, with 7 nucleotides matching TRBD1. CDR1 is MDHEN and CDR2 is SYDVKM in the germline V gene. Germline trimming cut 1 base from V and 2 bases from J; bases unmatched to any gene: 7. This CDR3 contains 16 residues. Here the CDR3 DNA reads TGTGCCAGCAGTTTATCCCCAGGGGGGATAAACACTGAAGCTTTCTTT. Translated, it gives CASSLSPGGINTEAFF.

The CDR3 here is CATSRAGGSNTEAFF. The DNA for the CDR3 is TGTGCCACCAGCAGAGCAGGGGGGTCAAACACTGAAGCTTTCTTT. V gene TRBV15 combines with J gene TRBJ1-1, with 7 bases aligning to TRBD1. The ends lost 1 base at V and 2 bases at J; junction bases unmatched: 4. This CDR3 comprises 15 residues. Germline CDR1 LNHNV, CDR2 YYDKDF (reference sequence).

The chain is built from TRBV30 and TRBJ2-3; TRBD2 aligns across 7 bases. The trim removed 4 bases at V and 0 bases at J, leaving 10 bases unmatched. Per germline, CDR1 GTSNPN and CDR2 SVGIG (reference sequence). The CDR3 runs to 16 residues. CDR3 sequence reads: CAWTSGAKSSTDTQYF. DNA for the CDR3: TGTGCCTGGACCAGCGGGGCTAAGTCTAGCACAGATACGCAGTATTTT.

This clone was counted once. The rearrangement links TRBV7-3 to TRBJ2-6, with 9 bases that match TRBD2. The CDR3 runs to 17 residues. V lost 4 bases and J lost 0; bases outside the gene matches: 4. Germline V gives CDR1 SGHTA, CDR2 FQGTGA. CDR3 sequence (DNA): TGTGCCAGCAGCTCACTAGCGGGCAACTCTGGGGCCAACGTCCTGACTTTC. Translating it yields CASSSLAGNSGANVLTF.

V usage is TRBV19 and J usage is TRBJ1-2, with 7 bases fitting TRBD1. CDR1 LNHDA and CDR2 SQIVND come from the germline V gene (reference sequence). This CDR3 spans 14 amino acids. Germline trimming cut 6 bases from V and 3 bases from J; bases unmatched to any gene: 7. CDR3: CASRGQAKHYGYTF. The CDR3 DNA is TGTGCCAGTAGAGGACAGGCAAAACACTATGGCTACACCTTC.

This clone has only one observation. V is TRBV2 and J is TRBJ1-2; maybe TRBD1 (5 bases). The CDR3 length is 13 residues. V was pared by 10 bases and J by 4 bases, with 16 bases between. The V gene's germline CDR1 is SNHLY and CDR2 FYNNEI. The DNA for the CDR3 is TGTGCCACCACACCCGGGACCTTCTATGGCTACACCTTC. Its protein is CATTPGTFYGYTF.

The rearrangement joins TRBV18 to TRBJ2-7; 9 nucleotides line up with TRBD1. V dropped 4 bases and J dropped 2; count of bases not matched to a gene: 6. Germline lookup yields CDR1 KGHSH and CDR2 LQKENI. This CDR3 region has 15 residues. Here the CDR3 DNA reads TGTGCCAGCTCACGGGAGGGACAGGGCGCCTACGAGCAGTACTTC. This translates into CASSREGQGAYEQYF.

The chain joins TRBV21-1 to TRBJ1-4; the D call in the table, TRBD1, was not verified against the DNA. TRBV21-1 represents a pseudogene. This CDR3 spans 18 amino acids. DNA for the CDR3: TGTGCCAGCACCCACAGCGATAAGGTGGGGCGCGTTTATGAAAAACTGTTTTTT. Its translation: CASTHSDKVGRVYEKLFF.

The chain carries TRBV7-2 and TRBJ1-3; 8 nucleotides line up with TRBD1. After removal of 5 bases from V and 9 bases from J, the junction contained 9 bases not matched to a gene. Germline assignment: CDR1 SGHTA and CDR2 FQGNSA. The CDR3 has 14 residues. In nucleotides, the CDR3 is TGTGCCAGCAGCCCAGAGGGACAGGCGGCCACCATATATTTT. Its translation: CASSPEGQAATIYF.

V usage is TRBV5-6 and J usage is TRBJ1-2; no reliable D call. Trimming took 6 bases from V and 2 from J, leaving 11 bases between them. CDR3 size: 13 residues. Germline V CDR1 and CDR2: SGHDT, YYEEEE. CDR3 coding DNA: TGTGCCAGCACCCGGACGGCGAACTATGGCTACACCTTC. Amino acid sequence: CASTRTANYGYTF.

This chain joins TRBV19 and TRBJ1-1, with TRBD1 identical over 7 bases. J lost 1 base, V lost 4 bases, and 3 bases had no gene match. CDR1 and CDR2 from the germline V gene are LNHDA and SQIVND (reference sequence). CDR3 length: 14 residues. Written as DNA, the CDR3 is TGTGCCAGTAGTAGTGCAGGGGGGAACACTGAAGCTTTCTTT. Its protein is CASSSAGGNTEAFF.

This chain joins TRBV12-2 and TRBJ2-5; TRBD2 is the table's D call and was not checked against the DNA. TRBV12-2 is described as a pseudogene. The CDR3 length is 17 residues. The CDR3 region has the DNA TGTGCAAGTCGCTTAGCGCGAGGAGGTTTTGGGGATGAGACCCAGTACTTC. This codes for CASRLARGGFGDETQYF.

The CDR3 spells CSVSGLAGPNEQFF. CDR3 nucleotide sequence: TGCAGCGTTTCCGGACTAGCGGGCCCCAATGAGCAGTTCTTC. V is TRBV29-1 and J is TRBJ2-1; 11 bases align to TRBD2. Germline V gene data show CDR1 as SQVTM and CDR2 as ANQGSEA. V trimming: 5 bases; J trimming: 6 bases; junction bases outside the gene matches: 6. CDR3 length: 14 residues.

This clone was observed once. The chain carries TRBV28 and TRBJ2-7; a possible D gene is TRBD1 (5 bases). CDR3 length: 14 amino acids. The V end lost 2 bases, the J end lost 2 bases, and 10 bases lay between the germline ends. Germline assignment: CDR1 MDHEN and CDR2 SYDVKM. CDR3 bases: TGTGCCAGCAGTTTACGGACAACGCCCTACGAGCAGTACTTC. The encoded protein is CASSLRTTPYEQYF.

This clone has only one observation. The chain combines TRBV15 with TRBJ2-7; D remains ambiguous. V gave up 0 bases and J gave up 6 bases, with 9 bases separating them. The CDR3 extends over 13 amino acids. Germline values: CDR1 LNHNV, CDR2 YYDKDF (reference sequence). The CDR3 loop reads CATSRDWNAEQYF. CDR3 nucleotides: TGTGCCACCAGCAGAGATTGGAACGCCGAGCAGTACTTC.

The chain employs TRBV3-1 (or the pseudogene TRBV3-2) and TRBJ2-5, with a possible D match to TRBD1 (5 bases). The germline V gene encodes CDR1 LGHDT and CDR2 YNNKEL (reference sequence). Trimming pared 1 base from V and 2 bases from J, leaving 11 bases between. The CDR3 sequence is 15 residues long. DNA of the CDR3: TGTGCCAGCAGCCAAGTGTGGGGCCGGCAAGAGACCCAGTACTTC. It codes for CASSQVWGRQETQYF.

This chain connects TRBV6-2 or TRBV6-3 to TRBJ1-1, with a tentative D call TRBD1 (6 bases). The CDR3 has 17 residues. Trimming removed 2 bases from V and 1 base from J, with 17 bases in between. Germline V gene data show CDR1 as MNHEY and CDR2 as SVGEGT. CDR3 in amino acids: CASSYRRTVVTNTEAFF. The CDR3 DNA sequence: TGTGCCAGCAGTTACCGTCGGACAGTAGTAACGAACACTGAAGCTTTCTTT.

The chain couples TRBV30 to TRBJ1-1; TRBD1 aligns across 9 bases. Germline V gene lookup returns CDR1 GTSNPN and CDR2 SVGIG (reference sequence). This CDR3 is 14 amino acids long. J was trimmed by 6 bases and V by 4 bases; bases with no gene match: 9. In DNA form, the CDR3 reads TGTGCCTGGAATCAACCGGGACAGGGCCCTGAAGCTTTCTTT. It specifies CAWNQPGQGPEAFF.